These 24 T cell receptor beta chains were sequenced from one sample in a study of shared clonotypes between healthy human individuals. Only in-frame clones appear in the TCRdb table, and some are missing; sequencing was by immunoSEQ multiplex PCR. Altogether some 2,100,000 clones are present, about 92% being singletons, with the ten largest covering under 2%. Only CD45RO-negative cells positively selected for CCR7 counted as naive CD8 cells, so terminally differentiated effector memory CD45RA+ cells were excluded. The sample taken for sequencing was naive CD8+ T cells from PBMCs. These receptors were collected from a man between 18 and 29 years old in good health. Some clones in this sample may be carry-over from other donors' samples.

The rearrangement uses TRBV5-6 and TRBJ2-7; 11 positions agree with TRBD2. Per the germline V gene, CDR1 is SGHDT and CDR2 is YYEEEE. V dropped 0 bases and J dropped 0; count of bases not matched to a gene: 2. This CDR3 has 16 residues. The CDR3: CASSLGGLADSYEQYF. CDR3 bases: TGTGCCAGCAGCTTGGGGGGACTAGCGGACTCCTACGAGCAGTACTTC.

The V and J genes are TRBV19 and TRBJ2-1; maybe TRBD1 (7 bases). This CDR3 is 21 amino acids long. Germline V gene sequence: CDR1 LNHDA, CDR2 SQIVND (reference sequence). V lost 0 bases and J lost 0, with 24 bases in between. CDR3 sequence: CASSIDPQKTGTGVSYNEQFF. In DNA form, the CDR3 reads TGTGCCAGTAGTATAGATCCCCAGAAGACAGGGACTGGGGTCTCCTACAATGAGCAGTTCTTC.

Only one count was recorded for this clone. The chain links TRBV4-1 to TRBJ1-2; the D is unclear. Trimming removed 0 bases at V and 6 bases at J, with 17 bases between. Germline CDR1 MGHRA, CDR2 YSYEKL. CDR3 length: 16 amino acids. CDR3 sequence: CASSQDLGRGKDGYTF. Written as DNA, the CDR3 is TGCGCCAGCAGCCAAGATCTTGGACGAGGGAAGGATGGCTACACCTTC.

The rearrangement uses TRBV7-9 and TRBJ2-5; either TRBD1 or TRBD2 may fit D (5 bases each). The V gene lost 5 bases and the J gene lost 2 bases, with 15 bases spanning the gap. This CDR3 contains 15 residues. Per the germline V gene, CDR1 is SEHNR and CDR2 is FQNEAQ (reference sequence). The CDR3 nucleotides are TGTGCCAGCAGCGGTATTTGGGGGAGTCAAGAGACCCAGTACTTC. Protein sequence: CASSGIWGSQETQYF. Full variable domain (outside the CDR3, taken from reference TRBV7-9 and TRBJ2-5): DTGVSQNPRHKITKRGQNVTFRCDPISEHNRLYWYRQTLGQGPEFLTYFQNEAQLEKSRLLSDRFSAERPKGSFSTLEIQRTEQGDSAMYLCASSGIWGSQETQYFGPGTRLLVL.

The chain has TRBV23-1 and TRBJ1-1; D is unclear. TRBV23-1 counts as an open reading frame of uncertain function. Deletions cut 0 bases from V and 4 bases from J, with 9 bases between. The length of the CDR3 is 14 residues. CDR3: CASSQSPVGTEAFF. The CDR3 bases are TGCGCCAGCAGTCAATCGCCGGTAGGCACTGAAGCTTTCTTT.

CDR3 coding DNA: TGTGCCAGCAGTTCCCACAGGGGGGACAATGAGCAGTTCTTC. Its protein is CASSSHRGDNEQFF. V is TRBV27 and J is TRBJ2-1; the match to TRBD1 covers 8 bases. The CDR3 loop spans 14 amino acids. J lost 5 bases, V lost 4 bases, and 4 bases had no gene match. Germline lookup yields CDR1 MNHEY and CDR2 SMNVEV (reference sequence).

V gene TRBV29-1 combines with J gene TRBJ1-1, with a weak D call TRBD1 (5 bases). The V gene lost 6 bases and the J gene lost 0 bases, with 11 bases spanning the gap. This CDR3 is built from 13 residues. CDR1 and CDR2 from the germline V gene are SQVTM and ANQGSEA. The CDR3 coding sequence is TGCAGCGTCGGCCACAGGTTGAACACTGAAGCTTTCTTT. Protein sequence: CSVGHRLNTEAFF.

The chain couples TRBV13 to TRBJ2-1; the D call may be TRBD1 or TRBD2 (5 bases each). The germline V and J ends were trimmed by 0 bases and 10 bases, with 10 bases remaining between them. CDR3 length equals 13 residues. The germline V gene has CDR1 PRHDT and CDR2 FYEKMQ (reference sequence). Here the CDR3 DNA reads TGTGCCAGCAGCTTAGGGGGGACGGGAGAGCAGTTCTTC. It codes for CASSLGGTGEQFF.

This chain connects TRBV27 to TRBJ2-7; 11 bases match TRBD1. V lost 6 bases, J lost 2 bases, and 6 bases stayed unmatched. Germline assignment: CDR1 MNHEY and CDR2 SMNVEV (reference sequence). The length of the CDR3 is 15 residues. The CDR3 reads CASSPPGQGAYEQYF. Written as DNA, the CDR3 is TGTGCCAGCAGCCCTCCGGGACAGGGGGCCTACGAGCAGTACTTC.

Regarding this clone: A read error is possible here, since a much larger clone lies one base away. The same CDR3 is also encoded by other DNA sequences in this sample. This chain connects TRBV9 to TRBJ1-1; no clear D. V was trimmed by 0 bases and J by 3 bases, leaving 6 bases between them. Germline V CDR1 and CDR2: SGDLS, YYNGEE. The CDR3 is made up of 13 amino acids. The CDR3 spells CASSVDGDTEAFF. Here the CDR3 DNA reads TGTGCCAGCAGCGTAGATGGGGACACTGAAGCTTTCTTT.

J is TRBJ1-2 and V is TRBV9; 8 positions match TRBD1. The trim removed 5 bases at V and 4 bases at J, leaving 4 bases unmatched. CDR1 and CDR2 from the germline V gene are SGDLS and YYNGEE. The CDR3 length is 13 residues. The CDR3 sequence is CASSRTGSYGYTF. CDR3 DNA sequence: TGTGCCAGCAGTAGGACAGGGAGCTATGGCTACACCTTC.

Turning to this clone: The sample contains more than one DNA sequence encoding this CDR3. The chain has TRBV7-9 and TRBJ2-5; D gene uncertain. The CDR3 runs to 13 residues. Looked up from germline, CDR1 is SEHNR and CDR2 is FQNEAQ (reference sequence). Trimming took 0 bases from V and 1 from J, leaving 3 bases between them. CDR3 DNA: TGTGCCAGCAGCTTAGCTCTCCAAGAGACCCAGTACTTC. Protein: CASSLALQETQYF.

CDR3 nucleotides: TGTGCCAGCAGCGACGGACTAGCGGGACGAGGGGGGGTTGTCTTCTACGAGCAGTACTTC. Its protein product is CASSDGLAGRGGVVFYEQYF. The V call is TRBV7-8, the J call TRBJ2-7; 12 nucleotides agree with TRBD2. CDR1 and CDR2 (germline): SGHVS, FQNEAQ. This CDR3 contains 20 residues. With 5 bases clipped from V and 3 bases from J, the junction kept 20 bases outside the gene matches.

A few counts support this clone. The rearrangement links TRBV19 to TRBJ1-1; no firm D call. V lost 7 bases and J lost 11, with 11 bases in between. This CDR3 is built from 10 residues. Per germline, CDR1 LNHDA and CDR2 SQIVND (reference sequence). The CDR3 DNA sequence: TGTGCCAGTACGAAGGGATCCGCTTTCTTT. This gives the protein CASTKGSAFF.

The rearrangement joins TRBV9 to TRBJ2-1; D gene unclear. Germline V CDR1 and CDR2: SGDLS, YYNGEE. Trimming pared 1 base from V and 0 bases from J, leaving 8 bases between. This CDR3 is built from 15 residues. In DNA form, the CDR3 reads TGTGCCAGCAGCGTAACGTCGAGCTCCTACAATGAGCAGTTCTTC. Encoded protein: CASSVTSSSYNEQFF. The full variable domain, rest sourced from reference TRBV9 and TRBJ2-1, is DSGVTQTPKHLITATGQRVTLRCSPRSGDLSVYWYQQSLDQGLQFLIQYYNGEERAKGNILERFSAQQFPDLHSELNLSSLELGDSALYFCASSVTSSSYNEQFFGPGTRLTVL.

This clone was picked up one time. This sequence joins TRBV5-6 and TRBJ1-2; D possibly corresponds to TRBD1 (6 bases). The germline V and J ends were trimmed by 0 bases and 8 bases, with 17 bases remaining between them. Germline V CDR1 and CDR2: SGHDT, YYEEEE. The CDR3 is 15 amino acids. The CDR3, as DNA: TGTGCCAGCAGCTTGGGGCTGGGGGGCGAACCGGGCTACACCTTC. Residues: CASSLGLGGEPGYTF. Filled out from reference TRBV5-6 and TRBJ1-2, the complete variable domain reads DAGVTQSPTHLIKTRGQQVTLRCSPKSGHDTVSWYQQALGQGPQFIFQYYEEEERQRGNFPDRFSGHQFPNYSSELNVNALLLGDSALYLCASSLGLGGEPGYTFGSGTRLTVV.

The chain is built from TRBV28 and TRBJ2-5; D might be TRBD1 (5 bases). The J call is doubtful: the DNA matches TRBJ2-7 better. CDR3 size: 14 residues. Looked up from germline, CDR1 is MDHEN and CDR2 is SYDVKM. CDR3 protein: CASSPYRYSYEQYF. CDR3 nucleotides: TGTGCCAGCAGTCCGTACAGGTACTCCTACGAGCAGTACTTC.

The rearrangement uses TRBV28 and TRBJ2-1; 9 bases are a match to TRBD2. Germline V gene lookup returns CDR1 MDHEN and CDR2 SYDVKM. Trimming removed 6 bases from V and 5 bases from J; junction bases left unmatched: 8. The CDR3 sequence is 15 residues long. CDR3 bases: TGTGCCAGCAGACAGCGGGAGGTTAAGAACAATGAGCAGTTCTTC. Protein product: CASRQREVKNNEQFF. Combining the CDR3 with reference TRBV28 and TRBJ2-1 gives the whole variable domain DVKVTQSSRYLVKRTGEKVFLECVQDMDHENMFWYRQDPGLGLRLIYFSYDVKMKEKGDIPEGYSVSREKKERFSLILESASTNQTSMYLCASRQREVKNNEQFFGPGTRLTVL.

J is TRBJ1-2 and V is TRBV13, with D unresolved. Germline values: CDR1 PRHDT, CDR2 FYEKMQ (reference sequence). The CDR3 runs 13 residues. Trimming removed 3 bases from V and 4 bases from J, with 9 bases in between. The CDR3 DNA reads TGTGCCAGCAGCTTCCGGCGGCCCTATGGCTACACCTTC. It specifies CASSFRRPYGYTF. The whole variable domain, filled in from reference TRBV13 and TRBJ1-2, reads AAGVIQSPRHLIKEKRETATLKCYPIPRHDTVYWYQQGPGQDPQFLISFYEKMQSDKGSIPDRFSAQQFSDYHSELNMSSLELGDSALYFCASSFRRPYGYTFGSGTRLTVV.

A note on this clone: Distinct nucleotide sequences in the sample also encode this CDR3. V is TRBV11-2 and J is TRBJ2-1, with D hard to call. The CDR3 runs to 12 residues. The V gene's germline CDR1 is SGHAT and CDR2 FQNNGV. V gave up 2 bases and J gave up 1 base, with 0 bases separating them. The CDR3 region has the DNA TGTGCCAGCAGCTTATCCTACAATGAGCAGTTCTTC. This codes for CASSLSYNEQFF. The full variable domain, completed using reference TRBV11-2 and TRBJ2-1, is EAGVAQSPRYKIIEKRQSVAFWCNPISGHATLYWYQQILGQGPKLLIQFQNNGVVDDSQLPKDRFSAERLKGVDSTLKIQPAKLEDSAVYLCASSLSYNEQFFGPGTRLTVL.

Note on this clone: An end of the junction differs from the germline gene, which may be a read error. The chain combines TRBV6-5 with TRBJ2-3, with 8 bases aligning to TRBD1. This CDR3 region has 15 residues. Germline V gene sequence: CDR1 MNHEY, CDR2 SVGAGI. The CDR3 DNA follows: TGTGCTAGCAGTTACGGTCAGGGGGCGGATGTTACGCAGTATTTT. Translating gives CASSYGQGADVTQYF.

The chain carries TRBV2 and TRBJ2-7; 12 bases align to TRBD1. CDR1 SNHLY and CDR2 FYNNEI come from the germline V gene. The junction had 7 bases not matched to a gene; V was cut back by 3 bases and J by 7 bases. The CDR3 contains 15 residues. As DNA, the CDR3 is TGTGCCAGCAGTGAGTTGGGACAGGGGGCGCGGGAGCAGTACTTC. Translation gives CASSELGQGAREQYF.

The J gene is TRBJ1-5, the V gene TRBV19; 10 nucleotides line up with TRBD1. The CDR3 length is 15 residues. Per germline, CDR1 LNHDA and CDR2 SQIVND (reference sequence). V trimming: 3 bases; J trimming: 6 bases; junction bases outside the gene matches: 5. The CDR3 protein is CASSMTGGAIQPQHF. The CDR3, as DNA: TGTGCCAGTAGTATGACAGGGGGCGCGATTCAGCCCCAGCATTTT. The whole variable domain, filled in from reference TRBV19 and TRBJ1-5, reads DGGITQSPKYLFRKEGQNVTLSCEQNLNHDAMYWYRQDPGQGLRLIYYSQIVNDFQKGDIAEGYSVSREKKESFPLTVTSAQKNPTAFYLCASSMTGGAIQPQHFGDGTRLSIL.

Only one count was recorded for this clone. This specimen includes other DNA sequences encoding the same CDR3. The J gene is TRBJ2-1, the V gene TRBV5-6; no clear D. With 2 bases removed from V and 0 bases from J, the gap between germline ends came to 6 bases. Germline V gene sequence: CDR1 SGHDT, CDR2 YYEEEE. The CDR3 spans 14 residues. CDR3 in amino acids: CASSFASSYNEQFF. The CDR3 DNA sequence: TGTGCCAGCAGCTTTGCGAGCTCCTACAATGAGCAGTTCTTC.